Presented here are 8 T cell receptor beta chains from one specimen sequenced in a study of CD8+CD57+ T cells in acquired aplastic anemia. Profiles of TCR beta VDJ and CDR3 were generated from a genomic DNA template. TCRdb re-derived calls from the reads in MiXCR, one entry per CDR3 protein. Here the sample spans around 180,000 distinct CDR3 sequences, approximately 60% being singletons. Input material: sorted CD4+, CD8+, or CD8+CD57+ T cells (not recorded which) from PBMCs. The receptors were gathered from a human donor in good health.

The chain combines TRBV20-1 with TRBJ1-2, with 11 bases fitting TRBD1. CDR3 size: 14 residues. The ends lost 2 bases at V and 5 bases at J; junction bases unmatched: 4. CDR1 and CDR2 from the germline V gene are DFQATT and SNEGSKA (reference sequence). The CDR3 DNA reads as TGCAGTGCTAGACGGACAGGGGGCGCTTATGGCTACACCTTC. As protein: CSARRTGGAYGYTF.

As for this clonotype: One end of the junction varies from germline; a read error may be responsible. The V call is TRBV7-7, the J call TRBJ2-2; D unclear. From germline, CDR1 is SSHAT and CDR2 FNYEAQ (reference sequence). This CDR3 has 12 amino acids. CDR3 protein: CASSQRDGELFF. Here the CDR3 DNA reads TGTGCTAGCAGTCAAAGGGACGGGGAGCTGTTTTTT. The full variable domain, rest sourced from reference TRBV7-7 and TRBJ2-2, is GAGVSQSPRYKVTKRGQDVTLRCDPISSHATLYWYQQALGQGPEFLTYFNYEAQPDKSGLPSDRFSAERPEGSISTLTIQRTEQRDSAMYRCASSQRDGELFFGEGSRLTVL.

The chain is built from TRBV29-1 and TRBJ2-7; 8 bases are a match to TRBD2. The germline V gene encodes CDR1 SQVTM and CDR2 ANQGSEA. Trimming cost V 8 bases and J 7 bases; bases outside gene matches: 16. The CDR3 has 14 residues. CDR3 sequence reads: CSLDSGLAGLEQYF. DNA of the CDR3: TGCAGCTTAGATTCGGGGCTAGCGGGTCTTGAGCAGTACTTC.

CDR3 loop: CASSLTGRGTLETQYF. Written as DNA, the CDR3 is TGTGCCAGCAGCTTAACCGGACGGGGAACCTTGGAGACCCAGTACTTC. The chain employs TRBV7-9 and TRBJ2-5; weak D call: TRBD2 (5 bases). Germline CDR1 SEHNR, CDR2 FQNEAQ (reference sequence). The ends were cut back, 2 bases at V and 5 bases at J, with 18 bases in the middle. The CDR3 spans 16 residues.

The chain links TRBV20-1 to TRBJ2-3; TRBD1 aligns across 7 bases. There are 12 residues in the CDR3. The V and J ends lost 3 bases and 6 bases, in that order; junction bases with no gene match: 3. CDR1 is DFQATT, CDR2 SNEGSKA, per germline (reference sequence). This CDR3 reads CSARETGDTQYF. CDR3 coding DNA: TGCAGTGCTAGGGAGACAGGGGATACGCAGTATTTT.

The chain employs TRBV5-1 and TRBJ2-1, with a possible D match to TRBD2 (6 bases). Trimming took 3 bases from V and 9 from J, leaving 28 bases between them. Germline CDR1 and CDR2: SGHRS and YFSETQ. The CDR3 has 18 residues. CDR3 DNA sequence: TGCGCCAGCAGCTGGGGGGACCCCGTTTCAGTAGCTGGGGGTGAGCAGTTCTTC. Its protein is CASSWGDPVSVAGGEQFF.

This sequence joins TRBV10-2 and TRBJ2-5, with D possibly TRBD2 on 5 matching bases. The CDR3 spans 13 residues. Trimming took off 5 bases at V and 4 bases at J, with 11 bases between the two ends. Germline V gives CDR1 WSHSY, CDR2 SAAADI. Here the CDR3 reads CASSQYGGETQYF. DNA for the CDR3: TGCGCCAGCAGTCAGTATGGAGGAGAGACCCAGTACTTC.

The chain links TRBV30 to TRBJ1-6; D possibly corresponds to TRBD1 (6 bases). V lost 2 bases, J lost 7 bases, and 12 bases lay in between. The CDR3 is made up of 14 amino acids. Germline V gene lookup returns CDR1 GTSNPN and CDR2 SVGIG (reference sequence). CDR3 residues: CAWSLGRGNSPLHF. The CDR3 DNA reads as TGTGCCTGGAGTTTGGGCAGGGGAAATTCACCCCTCCACTTT.